One sample yielded the 28 T cell receptor beta chains listed below, sequenced in a study of cytomegalovirus exposure and HLA in healthy donors. Sequencing was performed with immunoSEQ multiplex PCR; in TCRdb, only in-frame clones are kept and a portion is missing. The table includes a few hundred thousand clones, 80% to 90% detected once. Sequenced sample: PBMCs. These receptors all come from a woman between 18 and 29 years old in good health and CMV-seronegative.

The rearrangement joins TRBV28 to TRBJ1-5; weak D call: TRBD1 (6 bases). Trimming stripped 3 bases from V and 3 bases from J, with 15 bases between. Per germline, CDR1 MDHEN and CDR2 SYDVKM. CDR3 length equals 16 residues. This CDR3 is CASSFAPGHNNQPQHF. Written as DNA, the CDR3 is TGTGCCAGCAGTTTTGCCCCGGGACACAACAATCAGCCCCAGCATTTT.

In this sample, this clone turned up many times. The chain joins TRBV21-1 to TRBJ2-7; TRBD2 reflects the table's D call only, with no check against the DNA. TRBV21-1 is classified as a pseudogene. The CDR3 consists of 15 residues. CDR3 nucleotides: TGTGCCAGCAGCAAACCTAGCGGGGTCCACTACGAGCAGTACTTC. Translation gives CASSKPSGVHYEQYF.

The rearrangement joins TRBV25-1 to TRBJ1-5; D gene uncertain. Trimming removed 6 bases from V and 5 bases from J, with 11 bases in between. Germline CDR1 reads MGHDK; CDR2 reads SYGVNS. The CDR3 is 13 amino acids. CDR3 nucleotides: TGTGCCAGCAGGGGAGGGAATCATCAGCCCCAGCATTTT. Residues: CASRGGNHQPQHF. The variable domain in full, with the rest retrieved from reference TRBV25-1 and TRBJ1-5, is EADIYQTPRYLVIGTGKKITLECSQTMGHDKMYWYQQDPGMELHLIHYSYGVNSTEKGDLSSESTVSRIRTEHFPLTLESARPSHTSQYLCASRGGNHQPQHFGDGTRLSIL.

The chain joins TRBV29-1 to TRBJ2-2; 7 nucleotides agree with TRBD1. CDR1 is SQVTM, CDR2 ANQGSEA, per germline. V lost 7 bases to trimming and J lost 5 bases; unmatched junction nucleotides: 7. This CDR3 has 13 residues. The CDR3 is CSARDSLTGELFF. CDR3 DNA sequence: TGCAGCGCTCGGGACAGCCTAACCGGGGAGCTGTTTTTT.

The CDR3 region has the DNA TGTGCCAGCAGTTTAATACCGACAGGGCCAAGAGATGAAGCTTTCTTT. Protein: CASSLIPTGPRDEAFF. The chain combines TRBV27 with TRBJ1-1, with 7 nucleotides matching TRBD1. J lost 7 bases, V lost 2 bases, and 13 bases had no gene match. CDR3 length: 16 residues. Per germline, CDR1 MNHEY and CDR2 SMNVEV (reference sequence).

The CDR3 loop reads CASSEGRGRVFANTEAFF. DNA for the CDR3: TGTGCCAGCAGTGAAGGCAGGGGGCGAGTTTTCGCGAACACTGAAGCTTTCTTT. The chain joins TRBV25-1 to TRBJ1-1; TRBD1 matches at 8 bases. Germline V CDR1 and CDR2: MGHDK, SYGVNS. The CDR3 sequence is 18 residues long. The J segment lost 1 base and the V segment lost 2 bases, leaving 12 bases of the junction unmatched.

V gene TRBV13 combines with J gene TRBJ2-7, with TRBD2 as a possible D gene (5 bases). Germline V CDR1 and CDR2: PRHDT, FYEKMQ (reference sequence). Trimming removed 6 bases from V and 0 bases from J, with 18 bases in between. The length of the CDR3 is 16 residues. The DNA for the CDR3 is TGTGCCAGCAGTTCTGGGCGGAGGTCCTACTCCTACGAGCAGTACTTC. This codes for CASSSGRRSYSYEQYF.

This clone was seen more than once but under ten times. The rearrangement links TRBV25-1 to TRBJ1-6; possibly TRBD1 for D (6 bases). CDR3 length: 14 residues. CDR1 is MGHDK and CDR2 is SYGVNS in the germline V gene. Trimming shortened V by 7 bases and J by 7 bases, and 14 bases separated the two germline ends. The CDR3 coding sequence is TGTGCCAGCACCCTGAGGGGGGGGAATTCACCCCTCCACTTT. It yields the protein CASTLRGGNSPLHF.

This chain links TRBV13 with TRBJ1-1; possibly TRBD1 for D (5 bases). Trimming removed 3 bases at V and 4 bases at J, with 9 bases between. The germline V gene encodes CDR1 PRHDT and CDR2 FYEKMQ (reference sequence). The CDR3 consists of 13 residues. This CDR3 reads CASSLGDSTEAFF. DNA for the CDR3: TGTGCCAGCAGCTTGGGGGACTCCACTGAAGCTTTCTTT.

V usage is TRBV7-8 and J usage is TRBJ1-6; tentative D call: TRBD1 (6 bases). The CDR3 totals 16 residues. Trimming pared 6 bases from V and 0 bases from J, leaving 12 bases between. Germline CDR1 is SGHVS and CDR2 is FQNEAQ. DNA for the CDR3: TGTGCCAGCAGTTTGGACAGAAGCTCCTATAATTCACCCCTCCACTTT. Translating it yields CASSLDRSSYNSPLHF.

This clone came up a few times. The rearrangement links TRBV28 to TRBJ1-2; D unclear. V gave up 2 bases and J gave up 2 bases, with 12 bases separating them. Germline V gene lookup returns CDR1 MDHEN and CDR2 SYDVKM. The CDR3 is made up of 15 amino acids. This chain's CDR3 is CASSLVRDWNYGYTF. The DNA of the CDR3 is TGTGCCAGCAGTTTAGTCCGGGATTGGAACTATGGCTACACCTTC.

Points on this clone: Distinct nucleotide sequences in the sample also encode this CDR3. The chain employs TRBV27 and TRBJ2-7, with TRBD1 matching 8 bases. CDR1 is MNHEY, CDR2 SMNVEV, per germline (reference sequence). CDR3 length equals 14 residues. V was clipped by 3 bases and J by 4 bases; unmatched bases: 5. DNA of the CDR3: TGTGCCAGCAGTTTCAGGACAGGGTCGTACGAGCAGTACTTC. The encoded protein is CASSFRTGSYEQYF.

This clone was counted a few times. The chain combines TRBV27 with TRBJ1-5, with D uncertain. Germline CDR1 and CDR2: MNHEY and SMNVEV (reference sequence). The CDR3 spans 10 residues. V lost 8 bases, J lost 7 bases, and 6 bases lay in between. CDR3 DNA sequence: TGTGCCAGCCGCGCGCAGCCCCAGCATTTT. Encoded protein: CASRAQPQHF.

This clone was counted many times. The chain couples TRBV13 to TRBJ1-3; 8 bases match TRBD1. The germline CDR1 and CDR2 sequences are PRHDT and FYEKMQ (reference sequence). The trim removed 2 bases at V and 0 bases at J, leaving 12 bases unmatched. The CDR3 runs 19 residues. CDR3 region: CASSLRSDREEISGNTIYF. CDR3 nucleotides: TGTGCCAGCAGCTTACGTTCGGACAGGGAAGAGATCTCTGGAAACACCATATATTTT.

This clone has a single count. V is TRBV27 and J is TRBJ2-7, with 7 bases matching TRBD1. The CDR3 runs 12 residues. J lost 7 bases, V lost 10 bases, and 10 bases had no gene match. The germline CDR1 and CDR2 sequences are MNHEY and SMNVEV (reference sequence). The CDR3 DNA reads as TGTGCCACCGGGACAGCCCAACGAGAGCAGTACTTC. As protein: CATGTAQREQYF.

The gene calls are TRBV28 and TRBJ2-3; 7 bases line up with TRBD1. Germline-derived CDR1 and CDR2 are MDHEN and SYDVKM. J lost 1 base, V lost 6 bases, and 10 bases had no gene match. The CDR3 contains 16 residues. The DNA of the CDR3 is TGTGCCAGCAGATTCCCCCGGACAGGAGGCACAGATACGCAGTATTTT. Its translation is CASRFPRTGGTDTQYF.

DNA of the CDR3: TGTGCCAGCCCACCGACAGGATCAAACACTGAAGCTTTCTTT. It translates to CASPPTGSNTEAFF. This sequence joins TRBV28 and TRBJ1-1; TRBD1 might be the D (6 bases). The germline V and J ends were trimmed by 8 bases and 2 bases, with 15 bases remaining between them. Germline-derived CDR1 and CDR2 are MDHEN and SYDVKM. The CDR3 totals 14 residues.

This chain connects TRBV7-9 to TRBJ2-3, with TRBD1 matching 10 bases. Per germline, CDR1 SEHNR and CDR2 FQNEAQ (reference sequence). This CDR3 has 18 residues. Trimming removed 1 base from V and 0 bases from J; junction bases left unmatched: 7. CDR3 sequence: CASSLGMGQGFSTDTQYF. The CDR3 DNA follows: TGTGCCAGCAGCTTAGGCATGGGACAGGGGTTCAGCACAGATACGCAGTATTTT.

This chain connects TRBV27 to TRBJ2-7, with 10 bases that match TRBD2. The junction had 6 bases not matched to a gene; V was cut back by 6 bases and J by 4 bases. The germline CDR1 and CDR2 sequences are MNHEY and SMNVEV (reference sequence). The CDR3 spans 14 residues. For the CDR3, the DNA is TGTGCCAGCAGAGTAGCGGGGGGCACTTACGAGCAGTACTTC. It encodes CASRVAGGTYEQYF.

This chain links TRBV7-8 with TRBJ2-7, with TRBD1 identical over 9 bases. CDR1 and CDR2 (germline): SGHVS, FQNEAQ. The CDR3 has 14 residues. The V segment lost 2 bases and the J segment 3 bases; nucleotides outside the gene matches: 2. The DNA for the CDR3 is TGTGCCAGCAGCTTACCGGACAGGGGCTACGAGCAGTACTTC. The encoded protein is CASSLPDRGYEQYF.

This chain uses TRBV11-3 with TRBJ2-5; TRBD2 matches 8 bases. V trimming: 5 bases; J trimming: 3 bases; junction bases outside the gene matches: 8. CDR1 SGHNT and CDR2 YENEEA come from the germline V gene. The length of the CDR3 is 15 residues. The CDR3 loop reads CASSLGLAQEETQYF. CDR3 sequence (DNA): TGTGCCAGCAGCCTCGGACTAGCTCAAGAAGAGACCCAGTACTTC.

The rearrangement uses TRBV4-2 and TRBJ2-7; perhaps TRBD1 as D (6 bases). The CDR3 is 16 amino acids. Germline CDR1 LGHNA, CDR2 YNFKEQ. The V gene lost 3 bases and the J gene lost 0 bases, with 15 bases spanning the gap. The DNA for the CDR3 is TGTGCCAGCAGCCAGCCAACAGGGAAAGGCTCCTACGAGCAGTACTTC. This translates into CASSQPTGKGSYEQYF.

The rearrangement links TRBV5-1 to TRBJ1-1; no clear D. V shed 2 bases and J shed 2 bases, with 10 bases lying between them. The V gene's germline CDR1 is SGHRS and CDR2 YFSETQ. The CDR3 has 14 residues. The CDR3, as DNA: TGCGCCAGCAGCTTAAGCACAGCTAACACTGAAGCTTTCTTT. Translated, it gives CASSLSTANTEAFF.

This sequence joins TRBV9 and TRBJ1-1; 7 nucleotides match TRBD1. Germline CDR1 SGDLS, CDR2 YYNGEE. The CDR3 length is 13 residues. V dropped 7 bases and J dropped 1; count of bases not matched to a gene: 4. The CDR3 nucleotides read TGTGCCAGCGTTAGACAGGGGAACACTGAAGCTTTCTTT. It is translated as CASVRQGNTEAFF. Drawing the rest from reference TRBV9 and TRBJ1-1, the complete variable domain is DSGVTQTPKHLITATGQRVTLRCSPRSGDLSVYWYQQSLDQGLQFLIQYYNGEERAKGNILERFSAQQFPDLHSELNLSSLELGDSALYFCASVRQGNTEAFFGQGTRLTVV.

The gene calls are TRBV5-4 and TRBJ2-7; 10 bases fit TRBD2. J gave up 0 bases and V 1 base, and 7 bases lay outside the gene matches. Germline loops: CDR1 SGHNT, CDR2 YYREEE (reference sequence). CDR3 size: 17 residues. The CDR3 loop is CASSLSASGGYSYEQYF. CDR3 in DNA: TGTGCCAGCAGCTTGTCGGCTAGCGGGGGTTACTCCTACGAGCAGTACTTC.

CDR3 nucleotides: TGTGCCAGCAGCTTAGGGGGACAGGGCGGGCTTGGCAATGAGCAGTTCTTC. Amino acids: CASSLGGQGGLGNEQFF. The rearrangement uses TRBV7-9 and TRBJ2-1, with 9 bases matching TRBD1. The CDR3 covers 17 residues. V dropped 1 base and J dropped 6; count of bases not matched to a gene: 10. CDR1 and CDR2 (germline): SEHNR, FQNEAQ (reference sequence).

V is TRBV2 and J is TRBJ2-2; TRBD1 agrees at 7 bases. CDR3 size: 16 residues. V trimming: 2 bases; J trimming: 8 bases; junction bases outside the gene matches: 11. Germline CDR1 reads SNHLY; CDR2 reads FYNNEI. The CDR3 DNA sequence: TGTGCCAGCAGTGAAAATTCCAACAGGGGTTCGGGGGAGCTGTTTTTT. Translated, it gives CASSENSNRGSGELFF. Full variable domain (rest looked up from reference TRBV2 and TRBJ2-2): EPEVTQTPSHQVTQMGQEVILRCVPISNHLYFYWYRQILGQKVEFLVSFYNNEISEKSEIFDDQFSVERPDGSNFTLKIRSTKLEDSAMYFCASSENSNRGSGELFFGEGSRLTVL.

CDR3 loop: CASSGRMNTEAFF. CDR3 DNA: TGTGCCAGCAGTGGGCGGATGAACACTGAAGCTTTCTTT. This chain joins TRBV2 and TRBJ1-1, with unresolved D. Trimming pared 4 bases from V and 0 bases from J, leaving 6 bases between. Germline V CDR1 and CDR2: SNHLY, FYNNEI. The CDR3 runs 13 residues.